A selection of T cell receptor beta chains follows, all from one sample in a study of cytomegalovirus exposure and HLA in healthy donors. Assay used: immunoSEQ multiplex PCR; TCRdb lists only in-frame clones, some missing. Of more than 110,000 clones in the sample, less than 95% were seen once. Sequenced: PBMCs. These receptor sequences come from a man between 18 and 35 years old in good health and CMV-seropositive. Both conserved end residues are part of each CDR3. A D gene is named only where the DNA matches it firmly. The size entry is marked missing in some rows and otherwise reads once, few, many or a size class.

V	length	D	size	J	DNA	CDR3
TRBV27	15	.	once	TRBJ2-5	TGTGCCAGCAGTTTGCAAACAGGGTCTACGGAGACCCAGTACTTC	CASSLQTGSTETQYF
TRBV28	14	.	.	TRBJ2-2	TGTGCCAGCAGTTGGGGCTCGAACACCGGGGAGCTGTTTTTT	CASSWGSNTGELFF
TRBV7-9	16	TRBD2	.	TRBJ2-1	TGTGCCAGCAGCCACTTAGCGGGAGGGGCCTACAATGAGCAGTTCTTC	CASSHLAGGAYNEQFF
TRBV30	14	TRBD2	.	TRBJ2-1	TGTGCCTGGAGTGTTGGGCGGGAGAAGAATGAGCAGTTCTTC	CAWSVGREKNEQFF
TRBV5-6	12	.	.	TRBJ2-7	TGTGCCAGCAGTTTACAGGACAACGAGCAGTACTTC	CASSLQDNEQYF
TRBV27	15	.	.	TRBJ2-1	TGTGCCAGCAGTCTAGGCGTCCGATTGAACAATGAGCAGTTCTTC	CASSLGVRLNNEQFF
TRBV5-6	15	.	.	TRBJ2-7	TGTGCCAGCAGCTCAGATTTCGAGGCTTCCTACGAGCAGTACTTC	CASSSDFEASYEQYF
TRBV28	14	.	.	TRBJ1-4	TGTGCCAGCAGTCCCCAGGCGCCTAATGAAAAACTGTTTTTT	CASSPQAPNEKLFF
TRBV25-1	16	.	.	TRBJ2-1	TGTGCCAGCAGTGAATCGAACTTTCCCGGCGGGAATGAGCAGTTCTTC	CASSESNFPGGNEQFF
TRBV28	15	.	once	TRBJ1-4	TGTGCCAGCAGTTTATGGGCAGATACTAATGAAAAACTGTTTTTT	CASSLWADTNEKLFF
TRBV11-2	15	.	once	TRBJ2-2	TGTGCCAGCAGCTTTAGGGAGTATAACACCGGGGAGCTGTTTTTT	CASSFREYNTGELFF
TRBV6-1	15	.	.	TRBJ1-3	TGTGCCAGCGCAGGCGATTTCTTCTCTGGAAACACCATATATTTT	CASAGDFFSGNTIYF
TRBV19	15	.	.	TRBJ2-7	TGTGCCAGTAGGTTCTCCGGGACTCTTTCCTACGAGCAGTACTTC	CASRFSGTLSYEQYF
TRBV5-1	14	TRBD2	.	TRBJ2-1	TGCGCCAGCAAACCATTAACTAGCGCGAATGAGCAGTTCTTC	CASKPLTSANEQFF
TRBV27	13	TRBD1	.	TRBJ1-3	TGTGCCAGCAGTTTCGGGACAGGGAGCACCATATATTTT	CASSFGTGSTIYF